Shown below are 25 T cell receptor beta chains from a single sample sequenced in a study of untreated major depressive disorder. Only in-frame clones appear in the TCRdb table, and some are missing; sequencing was by immunoSEQ multiplex PCR. This repertoire shows about 20,000 clones, about 87% found once; its top ten account for about 4.7%. Sequencing was done on a sample of CD4+ T cells from PBMCs. The receptors were sampled from a woman in her 30s in good health.

The chain has TRBV5-1 and TRBJ1-2; D unclear. The CDR3 contains 12 residues. Trimming took off 4 bases at V and 4 bases at J, with 8 bases between the two ends. CDR1 SGHRS and CDR2 YFSETQ come from the germline V gene. CDR3: CASSGDTYGYTF. CDR3 bases: TGCGCCAGCAGCGGAGACACCTATGGCTACACCTTC.

The gene calls are TRBV15 and TRBJ1-5; tentatively, D is TRBD1 (5 bases). V was cut by 2 bases and J by 4 bases, with 9 bases left in between. The CDR3 sequence is 14 residues long. Germline-derived CDR1 and CDR2 are LNHNV and YYDKDF (reference sequence). CDR3 amino acids: CATSRRGHNQPQHF. For the CDR3, the DNA is TGTGCCACCAGCAGACGGGGCCATAATCAGCCCCAGCATTTT. The whole variable domain, remainder taken from reference TRBV15 and TRBJ1-5, is DAMVIQNPRYQVTQFGKPVTLSCSQTLNHNVMYWYQQKSSQAPKLLFHYYDKDFNNEADTPDNFQSRRPNTSFCFLDIRSPGLGDTAMYLCATSRRGHNQPQHFGDGTRLSIL.

The chain has TRBV6-5 and TRBJ1-3; 8 bases agree with TRBD1. Germline assignment: CDR1 MNHEY and CDR2 SVGAGI. This CDR3 comprises 14 residues. Trimming at V came to 5 bases and at J to 4 bases, leaving 4 bases not matched to a gene. The chain's CDR3 is CASSRQGTGNTIYF. The CDR3 DNA follows: TGTGCCAGCAGTCGACAGGGGACGGGAAACACCATATATTTT.

V gene TRBV5-6 combines with J gene TRBJ1-2, with no clear D. The CDR3 runs 13 residues. Germline CDR1 is SGHDT and CDR2 is YYEEEE. V lost 5 bases, J lost 7 bases, and 15 bases lay in between. The CDR3 sequence is CASRQTEVGGYTF. The CDR3 region has the DNA TGTGCCAGCAGACAAACGGAGGTCGGTGGCTACACCTTC.

This clone has only a few counts. V and J are TRBV2 and TRBJ2-7, with TRBD2 matching over 7 bases. Germline CDR1 SNHLY, CDR2 FYNNEI. There are 15 residues in the CDR3. Losses at the gene ends were 7 bases for V and 2 bases for J; bases not matched to a gene: 11. DNA for the CDR3: TGTGCCAGCACCCTCCCGGCTAGCGGAACCTACGAGCAGTACTTC. Encoded protein: CASTLPASGTYEQYF.

The chain employs TRBV28 and TRBJ1-2; TRBD1 matches at 11 bases. J lost 5 bases, V lost 4 bases, and 6 bases had no gene match. Germline V gene data show CDR1 as MDHEN and CDR2 as SYDVKM. This CDR3 has 15 residues. CDR3 bases: TGTGCCAGCAGTTCACCCGGGACAGGGGGTTATGGCTACACCTTC. This gives the protein CASSSPGTGGYGYTF.

V and J are TRBV18 and TRBJ1-1; maybe TRBD1 (6 bases). CDR3 size: 17 residues. Trimming left V 3 bases short and J 5 bases short, with 22 bases between. Per germline, CDR1 KGHSH and CDR2 LQKENI. The CDR3: CASSPLPGQKRGTEAFF. CDR3 bases: TGTGCCAGCTCACCGCTACCGGGACAAAAAAGGGGAACTGAAGCTTTCTTT.

This clone was seen only a few times. The chain is built from TRBV28 and TRBJ2-7; possible D gene TRBD1, 7 bases. The germline gives CDR1 MDHEN, CDR2 SYDVKM. V was shortened by 5 bases and J by 4 bases, with 18 bases between the two germline ends. The CDR3 sequence is 15 residues long. The CDR3 reads CASSTRTGGGYEQYF. The CDR3 bases are TGTGCCAGCAGTACGCGGACAGGAGGGGGTTACGAGCAGTACTTC. Drawing the rest from reference TRBV28 and TRBJ2-7, the complete variable domain is DVKVTQSSRYLVKRTGEKVFLECVQDMDHENMFWYRQDPGLGLRLIYFSYDVKMKEKGDIPEGYSVSREKKERFSLILESASTNQTSMYLCASSTRTGGGYEQYFGPGTRLTVT.

The CDR3 DNA reads TGTGCCAGCACCCCGGGACAGGGGGCCTATGGCTACACCTTC. The encoded protein is CASTPGQGAYGYTF. The chain has TRBV7-2 and TRBJ1-2, with 12 bases aligning to TRBD1. The length of the CDR3 is 14 residues. The J segment lost 4 bases and the V segment lost 7 bases, leaving 4 bases of the junction unmatched. Germline V lookup: CDR1 SGHTA, CDR2 FQGNSA. The full variable domain, with the rest looked up from reference TRBV7-2 and TRBJ1-2, is GAGVSQSPSNKVTEKGKDVELRCDPISGHTALYWYRQSLGQGLEFLIYFQGNSAPDKSGLPSDRFSAERTGGSVSTLTIQRTQQEDSAVYLCASTPGQGAYGYTFGSGTRLTVV.

V usage is TRBV5-1 and J usage is TRBJ1-6; 10 bases fit TRBD1. The CDR3 spans 15 residues. V was pared by 4 bases and J by 10 bases, with 8 bases of the junction left unmatched. Germline values: CDR1 SGHRS, CDR2 YFSETQ. The CDR3 coding sequence is TGCGCCAGCAGCCTGGGACAGGGGAGAGGATCACCCCTCCACTTT. Its translation is CASSLGQGRGSPLHF.

This chain connects TRBV27 to TRBJ2-3; possible D gene TRBD1, 5 bases. Germline CDR1 is MNHEY and CDR2 is SMNVEV (reference sequence). The CDR3 has 13 residues. Trimming pared 6 bases from V and 5 bases from J, leaving 12 bases between. CDR3 protein: CASRITGGDTQYF. CDR3 DNA: TGTGCCAGCAGGATTACAGGTGGAGATACGCAGTATTTT.

This chain uses TRBV30 with TRBJ2-3, with D possibly being TRBD2 (7 bases). V lost 3 bases, J lost 10 bases, and 11 bases lay in between. Germline assignment: CDR1 GTSNPN and CDR2 SVGIG (reference sequence). The CDR3 consists of 11 residues. CDR3 nucleotides: TGTGCCTGGAGGTCGGGGGGCCCGCAGTATTTT. Translation: CAWRSGGPQYF.

This chain links TRBV5-1 with TRBJ2-7; a weak D match, TRBD1 (7 bases). CDR3 length: 16 residues. Trimming took 1 base from V and 6 from J, leaving 20 bases between them. The V gene's germline CDR1 is SGHRS and CDR2 YFSETQ. Here the CDR3 reads CASSLSLGGAGGEQYF. CDR3 DNA: TGCGCCAGCAGCTTGTCCCTCGGAGGGGCAGGGGGCGAGCAGTACTTC.

The chain links TRBV5-6 to TRBJ2-6; D ambiguous. There are 15 residues in the CDR3. The germline V gene encodes CDR1 SGHDT and CDR2 YYEEEE. Trimming shortened V by 4 bases and J by 4 bases, and 12 bases separated the two germline ends. The CDR3 bases are TGTGCCAGCAGCGGTAGGGTAGACGGGGCCAACGTCCTGACTTTC. This codes for CASSGRVDGANVLTF. The full variable domain, completed using reference TRBV5-6 and TRBJ2-6, is DAGVTQSPTHLIKTRGQQVTLRCSPKSGHDTVSWYQQALGQGPQFIFQYYEEEERQRGNFPDRFSGHQFPNYSSELNVNALLLGDSALYLCASSGRVDGANVLTFGAGSRLTVL.

The rearrangement joins TRBV10-3 to TRBJ2-5, with 13 bases lining up with TRBD2. Unmatched junction bases numbered 8, after V lost 5 bases and J lost 5 bases. Germline CDR1 reads ENHRY; CDR2 reads SYGVKD. This CDR3 is 16 amino acids long. The CDR3 protein is CAISPTSGGAGETQYF. Written as DNA, the CDR3 is TGTGCCATCAGTCCAACTAGCGGGGGGGCCGGGGAGACCCAGTACTTC.

V and J are TRBV28 and TRBJ1-2; 11 nucleotides match TRBD1. The CDR3 consists of 15 residues. With V trimmed by 6 bases and J by 4 bases, 7 bases remained unmatched. From germline, CDR1 is MDHEN and CDR2 SYDVKM. The chain's CDR3 is CASSPGQGEVYGYTF. In nucleotides, the CDR3 is TGTGCCAGCAGCCCGGGACAGGGGGAGGTCTATGGCTACACCTTC.

This clone was recorded once. CDR3 protein: CASSPGQGNYGYTF. The DNA for the CDR3 is TGTGCCAGCAGCCCGGGACAGGGGAACTATGGCTACACCTTC. The gene calls are TRBV7-3 and TRBJ1-2; 10 bases map to TRBD1. The CDR3 extends over 14 amino acids. Trimming took 5 bases from V and 2 from J; bases not matched to a gene: 2. Germline V CDR1 and CDR2: SGHTA, FQGTGA.

This chain connects TRBV2 to TRBJ2-7, with D perhaps TRBD2 (6 bases). The germline gives CDR1 SNHLY, CDR2 FYNNEI. The CDR3 covers 16 residues. Trimming stripped 0 bases from V and 5 bases from J, with 17 bases between. CDR3 sequence: CASSEAQWAGLHEQYF. The CDR3 coding sequence is TGTGCCAGCAGTGAAGCGCAATGGGCAGGACTACACGAGCAGTACTTC.

This clone has just one count. The chain combines TRBV30 with TRBJ1-2, with D possibly TRBD1 on 6 matching bases. Germline CDR1 reads GTSNPN; CDR2 reads SVGIG (reference sequence). V was trimmed by 2 bases and J by 7 bases, leaving 23 bases between them. The CDR3 is 16 residues long. The CDR3 loop reads CAWSLPRKRGAGGYTF. As DNA, the CDR3 is TGTGCCTGGAGTCTCCCTCGGAAGAGGGGGGCGGGTGGCTACACCTTC. Filled out from reference TRBV30 and TRBJ1-2, the complete variable domain reads SQTIHQWPATLVQPVGSPLSLECTVEGTSNPNLYWYRQAAGRGLQLLFYSVGIGQISSEVPQNLSASRPQDRQFILSSKKLLLSDSGFYLCAWSLPRKRGAGGYTFGSGTRLTVV.

This clone appeared a single time. V and J are TRBV29-1 and TRBJ2-7, with 7 bases fitting TRBD1. J gave up 3 bases and V 0 bases, and 2 bases lay outside the gene matches. The CDR3 totals 13 residues. Looked up from germline, CDR1 is SQVTM and CDR2 is ANQGSEA. The CDR3 nucleotides are TGCAGCGTTGAAGAGAGGGACAGCTACGAGCAGTACTTC. Its translation: CSVEERDSYEQYF.

The chain links TRBV6-1 to TRBJ1-1; D is uncertain. In germline, CDR1 is MNHNS, CDR2 SASEGT. The CDR3 consists of 14 residues. V lost 2 bases, J lost 6 bases, and 13 bases lay in between. The CDR3 sequence: CASSEMPGSAEAFF. CDR3 DNA sequence: TGTGCCAGCAGTGAAATGCCGGGGTCGGCTGAAGCTTTCTTT.

This rearrangement joins TRBV28 to TRBJ1-5, with D unresolved. This CDR3 spans 15 amino acids. Between the trimmed V and J ends, which lost 0 bases and 0 bases, there was a span of 6 bases. Germline CDR1 MDHEN, CDR2 SYDVKM. CDR3 protein: CASSLWQNSNQPQHF. In nucleotides, the CDR3 is TGTGCCAGCAGTTTATGGCAGAATAGCAATCAGCCCCAGCATTTT.

V gene TRBV11-2 combines with J gene TRBJ2-7; 8 nucleotides match TRBD2. The CDR3 runs to 16 residues. Germline V gives CDR1 SGHAT, CDR2 FQNNGV. Trimming cost V 5 bases and J 2 bases; bases outside gene matches: 11. CDR3 sequence reads: CASSLPWAGGTYEQYF. For the CDR3, the DNA is TGTGCCAGCAGCCTCCCCTGGGCGGGGGGAACCTACGAGCAGTACTTC.

The chain carries TRBV5-4 and TRBJ1-1; TRBD1 matches at 8 bases. This CDR3 spans 15 amino acids. Germline trimming cut 0 bases from V and 5 bases from J; bases unmatched to any gene: 6. Germline V CDR1 and CDR2: SGHNT, YYREEE (reference sequence). The CDR3 here is CASSLAETGVTEAFF. The CDR3, as DNA: TGTGCCAGCAGCTTGGCGGAGACAGGGGTGACTGAAGCTTTCTTT.

The rearrangement links TRBV7-9 to TRBJ2-7; 9 positions match TRBD1. The CDR3 is 15 residues long. V lost 6 bases to trimming and J lost 3 bases; unmatched junction nucleotides: 9. Germline CDR1 reads SEHNR; CDR2 reads FQNEAQ (reference sequence). CDR3 amino acids: CASSHPRTGVYEQYF. DNA of the CDR3: TGTGCCAGCAGTCATCCAAGGACAGGGGTCTACGAGCAGTACTTC.